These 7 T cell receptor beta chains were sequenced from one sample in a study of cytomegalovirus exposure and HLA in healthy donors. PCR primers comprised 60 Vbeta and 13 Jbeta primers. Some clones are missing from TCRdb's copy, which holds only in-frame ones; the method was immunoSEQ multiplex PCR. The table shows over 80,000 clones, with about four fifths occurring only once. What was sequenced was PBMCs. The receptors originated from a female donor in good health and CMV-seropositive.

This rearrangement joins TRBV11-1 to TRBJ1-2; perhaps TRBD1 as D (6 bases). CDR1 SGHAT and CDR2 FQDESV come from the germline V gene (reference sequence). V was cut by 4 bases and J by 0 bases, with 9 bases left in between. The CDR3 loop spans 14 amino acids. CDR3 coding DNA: TGTGCCAGCAGCTCAGGGGAAGCTAACTATGGCTACACCTTC. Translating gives CASSSGEANYGYTF.

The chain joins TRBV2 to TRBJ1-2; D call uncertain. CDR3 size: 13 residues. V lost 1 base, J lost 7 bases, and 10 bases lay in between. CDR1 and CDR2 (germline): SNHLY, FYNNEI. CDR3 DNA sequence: TGTGCCAGCAGTGAAGGTTGGGGAGGTGGCTACACCTTC. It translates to CASSEGWGGGYTF.

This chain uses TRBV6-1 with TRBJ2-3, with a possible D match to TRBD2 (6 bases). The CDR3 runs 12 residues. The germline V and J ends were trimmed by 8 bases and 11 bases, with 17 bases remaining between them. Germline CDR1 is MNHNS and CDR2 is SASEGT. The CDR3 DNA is TGTGCCAGCCAAGGGCAAGTGGGGGGGCAGTATTTT. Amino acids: CASQGQVGGQYF.

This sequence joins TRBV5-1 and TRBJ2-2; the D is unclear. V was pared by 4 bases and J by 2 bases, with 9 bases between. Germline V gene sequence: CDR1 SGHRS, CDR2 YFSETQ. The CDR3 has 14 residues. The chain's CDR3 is CASSLPTNTGELFF. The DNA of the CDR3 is TGCGCCAGCAGCCTCCCGACTAACACCGGGGAGCTGTTTTTT.

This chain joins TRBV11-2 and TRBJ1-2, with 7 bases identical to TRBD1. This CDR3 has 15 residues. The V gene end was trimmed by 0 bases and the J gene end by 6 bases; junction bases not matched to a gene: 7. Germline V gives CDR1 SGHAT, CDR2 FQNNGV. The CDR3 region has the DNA TGTGCCAGCAGCTTAGACCCGACAGGGTCCGATGGCTACACCTTC. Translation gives CASSLDPTGSDGYTF. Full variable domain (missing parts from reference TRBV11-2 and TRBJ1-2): EAGVAQSPRYKIIEKRQSVAFWCNPISGHATLYWYQQILGQGPKLLIQFQNNGVVDDSQLPKDRFSAERLKGVDSTLKIQPAKLEDSAVYLCASSLDPTGSDGYTFGSGTRLTVV.

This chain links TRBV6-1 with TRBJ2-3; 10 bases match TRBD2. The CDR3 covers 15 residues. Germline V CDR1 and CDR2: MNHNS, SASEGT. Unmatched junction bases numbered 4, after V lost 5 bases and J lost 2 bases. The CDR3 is CASSSLAGDTDTQYF. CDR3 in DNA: TGTGCCAGCAGTTCCCTAGCGGGGGACACAGATACGCAGTATTTT.

CDR3: CSVEKEEEYEQYF. The DNA of the CDR3 is TGCAGCGTTGAGAAGGAGGAAGAGTACGAGCAGTACTTC. The chain employs TRBV29-1 and TRBJ2-7; maybe TRBD2 (5 bases). The length of the CDR3 is 13 residues. Looked up from germline, CDR1 is SQVTM and CDR2 is ANQGSEA. V was clipped by 3 bases and J by 4 bases, with 13 bases between them.